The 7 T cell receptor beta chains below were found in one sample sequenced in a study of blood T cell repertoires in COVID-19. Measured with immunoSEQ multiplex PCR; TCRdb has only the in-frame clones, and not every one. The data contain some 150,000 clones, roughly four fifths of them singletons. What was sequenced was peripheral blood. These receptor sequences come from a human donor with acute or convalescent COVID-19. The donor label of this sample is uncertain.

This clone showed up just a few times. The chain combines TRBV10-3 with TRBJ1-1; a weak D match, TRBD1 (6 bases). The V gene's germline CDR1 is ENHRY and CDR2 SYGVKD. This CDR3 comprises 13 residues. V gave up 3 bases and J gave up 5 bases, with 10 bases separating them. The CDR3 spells CAISEQGGTEAFF. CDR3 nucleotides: TGTGCCATCAGTGAACAGGGTGGGACTGAAGCTTTCTTT.

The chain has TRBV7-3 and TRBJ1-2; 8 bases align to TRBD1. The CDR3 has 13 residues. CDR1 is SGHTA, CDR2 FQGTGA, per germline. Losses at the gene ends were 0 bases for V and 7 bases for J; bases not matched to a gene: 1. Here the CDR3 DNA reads TGTGCCAGCAGCTTAACGGACAGGGCTGGCTACACCTTC. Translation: CASSLTDRAGYTF.

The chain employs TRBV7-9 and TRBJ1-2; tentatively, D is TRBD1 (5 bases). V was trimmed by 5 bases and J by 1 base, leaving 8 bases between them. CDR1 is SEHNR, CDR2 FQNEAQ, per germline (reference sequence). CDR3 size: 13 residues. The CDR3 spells CASSTTVNYGYTF. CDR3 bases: TGTGCCAGCAGCACGACAGTTAACTATGGCTACACCTTC.

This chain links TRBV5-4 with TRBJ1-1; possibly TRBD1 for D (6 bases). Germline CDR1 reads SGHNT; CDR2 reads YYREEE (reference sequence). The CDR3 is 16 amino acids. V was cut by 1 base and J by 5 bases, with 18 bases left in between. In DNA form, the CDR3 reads TGTGCCAGCAGCTTGAGAACAGGGCGGGGGGGTACTGAAGCTTTCTTT. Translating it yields CASSLRTGRGGTEAFF.

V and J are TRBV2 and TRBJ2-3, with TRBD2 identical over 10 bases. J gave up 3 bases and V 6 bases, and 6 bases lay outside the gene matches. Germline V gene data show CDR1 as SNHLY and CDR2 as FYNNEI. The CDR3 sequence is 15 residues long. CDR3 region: CASRDSGGITDTQYF. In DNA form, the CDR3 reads TGTGCCAGCAGGGATAGCGGGGGGATAACAGATACGCAGTATTTT.

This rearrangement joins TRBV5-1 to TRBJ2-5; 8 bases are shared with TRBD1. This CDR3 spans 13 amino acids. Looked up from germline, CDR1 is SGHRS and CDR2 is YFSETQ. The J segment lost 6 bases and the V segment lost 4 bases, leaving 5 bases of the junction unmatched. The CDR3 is CASSTDRDQTQYF. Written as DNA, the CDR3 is TGCGCCAGCAGCACGGACAGGGACCAGACCCAGTACTTC.

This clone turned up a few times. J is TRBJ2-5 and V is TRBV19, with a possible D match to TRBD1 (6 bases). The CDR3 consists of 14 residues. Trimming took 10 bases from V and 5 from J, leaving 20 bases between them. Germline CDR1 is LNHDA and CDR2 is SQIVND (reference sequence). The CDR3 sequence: CATSRSGVYETQYF. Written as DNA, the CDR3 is TGTGCCACATCTCGGTCAGGGGTATACGAGACCCAGTACTTC.